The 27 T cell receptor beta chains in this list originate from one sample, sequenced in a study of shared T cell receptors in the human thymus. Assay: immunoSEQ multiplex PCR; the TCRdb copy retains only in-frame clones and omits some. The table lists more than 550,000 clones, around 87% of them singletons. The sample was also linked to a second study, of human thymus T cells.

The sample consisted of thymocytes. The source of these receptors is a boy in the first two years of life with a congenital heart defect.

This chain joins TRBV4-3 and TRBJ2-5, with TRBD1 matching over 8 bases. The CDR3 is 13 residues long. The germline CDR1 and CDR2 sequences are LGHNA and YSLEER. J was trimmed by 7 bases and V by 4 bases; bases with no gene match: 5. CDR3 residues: CASSPGQGGTQYF. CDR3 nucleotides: TGCGCCAGCAGCCCTGGACAGGGAGGGACCCAGTACTTC.

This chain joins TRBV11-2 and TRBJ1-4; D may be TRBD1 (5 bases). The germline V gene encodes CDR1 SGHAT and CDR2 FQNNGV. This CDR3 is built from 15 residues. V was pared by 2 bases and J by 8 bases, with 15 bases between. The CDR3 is CASSLIRGGREKLFF. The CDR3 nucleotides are TGTGCCAGCAGCTTAATCCGGGGGGGGAGGGAAAAACTGTTTTTT. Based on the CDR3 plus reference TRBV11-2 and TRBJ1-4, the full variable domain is EAGVAQSPRYKIIEKRQSVAFWCNPISGHATLYWYQQILGQGPKLLIQFQNNGVVDDSQLPKDRFSAERLKGVDSTLKIQPAKLEDSAVYLCASSLIRGGREKLFFGSGTQLSVL.

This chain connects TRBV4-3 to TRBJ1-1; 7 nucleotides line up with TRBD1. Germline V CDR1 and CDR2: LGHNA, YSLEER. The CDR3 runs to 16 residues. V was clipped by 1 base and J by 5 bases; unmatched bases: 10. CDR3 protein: CASSQVKGPTGTEAFF. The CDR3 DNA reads TGCGCCAGCAGCCAAGTCAAAGGTCCGACAGGGACTGAAGCTTTCTTT.

The CDR3 DNA follows: TGCGCCAGCAGCTTGGGCCCTACTCCGGGACAGGGTCGTCAGTACTTC. Its translation is CASSLGPTPGQGRQYF. The chain couples TRBV5-1 to TRBJ2-7, with 9 bases matching TRBD1. V was clipped by 0 bases and J by 10 bases; unmatched bases: 14. Per the germline V gene, CDR1 is SGHRS and CDR2 is YFSETQ. The CDR3 sequence is 16 residues long.

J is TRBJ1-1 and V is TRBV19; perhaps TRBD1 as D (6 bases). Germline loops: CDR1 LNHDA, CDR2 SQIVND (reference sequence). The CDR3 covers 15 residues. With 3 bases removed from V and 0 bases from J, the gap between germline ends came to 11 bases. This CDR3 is CASSIRTVMNTEAFF. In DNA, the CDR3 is TGTGCCAGTAGTATTCGGACAGTAATGAACACTGAAGCTTTCTTT. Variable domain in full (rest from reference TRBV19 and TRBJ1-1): DGGITQSPKYLFRKEGQNVTLSCEQNLNHDAMYWYRQDPGQGLRLIYYSQIVNDFQKGDIAEGYSVSREKKESFPLTVTSAQKNPTAFYLCASSIRTVMNTEAFFGQGTRLTVV.

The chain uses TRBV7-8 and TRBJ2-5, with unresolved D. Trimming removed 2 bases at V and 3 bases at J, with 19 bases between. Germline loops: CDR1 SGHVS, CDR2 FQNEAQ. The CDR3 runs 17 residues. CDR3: CASSLFARKSEKETQYF. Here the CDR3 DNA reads TGTGCCAGCAGCTTATTCGCGCGGAAATCAGAAAAAGAGACCCAGTACTTC. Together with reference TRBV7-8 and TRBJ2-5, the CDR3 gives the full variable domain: GAGVSQSPRYKVAKRGQDVALRCDPISGHVSLFWYQQALGQGPEFLTYFQNEAQLDKSGLPSDRFFAERPEGSVSTLKIQRTQQEDSAVYLCASSLFARKSEKETQYFGPGTRLLVL.

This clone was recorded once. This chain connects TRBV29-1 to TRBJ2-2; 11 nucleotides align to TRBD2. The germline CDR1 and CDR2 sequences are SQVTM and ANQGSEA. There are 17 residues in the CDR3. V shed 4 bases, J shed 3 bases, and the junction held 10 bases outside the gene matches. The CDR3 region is CSVGVGLAGGYTGELFF. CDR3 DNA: TGCAGCGTTGGAGTGGGGCTAGCGGGAGGTTACACCGGGGAGCTGTTTTTT.

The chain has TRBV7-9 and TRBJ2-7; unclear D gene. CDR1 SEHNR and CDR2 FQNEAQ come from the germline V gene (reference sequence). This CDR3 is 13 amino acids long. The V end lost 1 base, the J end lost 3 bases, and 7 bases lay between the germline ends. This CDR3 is CASSLGGHYEQYF. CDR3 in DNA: TGTGCCAGCAGCTTAGGAGGCCACTACGAGCAGTACTTC.

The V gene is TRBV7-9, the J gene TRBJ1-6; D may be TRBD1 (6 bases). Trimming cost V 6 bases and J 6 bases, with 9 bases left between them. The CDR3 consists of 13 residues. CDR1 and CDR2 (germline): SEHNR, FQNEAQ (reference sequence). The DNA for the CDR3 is TGTGCCAGCAGGACACAGGGTAATTCACCCCTCCACTTT. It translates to CASRTQGNSPLHF.

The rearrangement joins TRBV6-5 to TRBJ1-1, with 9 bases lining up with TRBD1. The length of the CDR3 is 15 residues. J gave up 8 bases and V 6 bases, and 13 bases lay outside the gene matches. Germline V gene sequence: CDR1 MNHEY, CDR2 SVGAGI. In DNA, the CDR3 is TGTGCCAGCAGACTTGACCGGGACAGGGCCTCAGAAGCTTTCTTT. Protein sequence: CASRLDRDRASEAFF.

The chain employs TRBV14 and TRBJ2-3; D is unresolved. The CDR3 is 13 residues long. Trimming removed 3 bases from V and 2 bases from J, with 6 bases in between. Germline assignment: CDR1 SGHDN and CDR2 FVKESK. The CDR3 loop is CASSHSNTDTQYF. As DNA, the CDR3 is TGTGCCAGCAGCCATAGTAACACAGATACGCAGTATTTT. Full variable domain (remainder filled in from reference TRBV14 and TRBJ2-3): EAGVTQFPSHSVIEKGQTVTLRCDPISGHDNLYWYRRVMGKEIKFLLHFVKESKQDESGMPNNRFLAERTGGTYSTLKVQPAELEDSGVYFCASSHSNTDTQYFGPGTRLTVL.

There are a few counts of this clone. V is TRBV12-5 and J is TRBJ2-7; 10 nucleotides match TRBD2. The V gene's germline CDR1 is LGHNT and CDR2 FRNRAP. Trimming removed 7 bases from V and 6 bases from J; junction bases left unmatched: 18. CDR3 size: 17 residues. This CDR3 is CASAGLGLAGEDGEQYF. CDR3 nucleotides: TGTGCTAGTGCCGGCTTGGGGCTAGCGGGAGAAGATGGCGAGCAGTACTTC.

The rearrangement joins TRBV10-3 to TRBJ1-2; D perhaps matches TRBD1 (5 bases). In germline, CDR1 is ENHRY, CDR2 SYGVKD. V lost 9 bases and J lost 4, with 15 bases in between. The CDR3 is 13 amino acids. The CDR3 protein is CAITGRGSYGYTF. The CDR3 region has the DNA TGTGCCATTACGGGGCGGGGTTCCTATGGCTACACCTTC.

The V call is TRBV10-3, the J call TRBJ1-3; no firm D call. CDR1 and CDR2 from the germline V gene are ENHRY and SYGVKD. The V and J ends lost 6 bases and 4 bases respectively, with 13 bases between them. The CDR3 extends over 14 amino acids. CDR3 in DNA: TGTGCCATCAGACCTTGCCGTAGCGGAAACACCATATATTTT. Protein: CAIRPCRSGNTIYF.

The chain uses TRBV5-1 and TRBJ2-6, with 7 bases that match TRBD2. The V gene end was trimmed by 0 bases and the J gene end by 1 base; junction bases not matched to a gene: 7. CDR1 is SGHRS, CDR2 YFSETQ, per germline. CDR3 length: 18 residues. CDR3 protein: CASSLVGGSESGANVLTF. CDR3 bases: TGCGCCAGCAGCTTGGTAGGCGGGAGTGAGTCTGGGGCCAACGTCCTGACTTTC.

The CDR3: CASSSVPGQGGEKLFF. The CDR3 coding sequence is TGTGCCAGCAGCTCCGTTCCGGGACAGGGAGGTGAAAAACTGTTTTTT. V usage is TRBV7-9 and J usage is TRBJ1-4; TRBD1 aligns across 9 bases. Germline loops: CDR1 SEHNR, CDR2 FQNEAQ (reference sequence). Germline trimming cut 4 bases from V and 7 bases from J; bases unmatched to any gene: 10. There are 16 residues in the CDR3.

For the CDR3, the DNA is TGTGCCAGCTATTCGACAGGGGTATCGTACAATGAGCAGTTCTTC. It yields the protein CASYSTGVSYNEQFF. The rearrangement links TRBV2 to TRBJ2-1, with TRBD1 matching over 8 bases. CDR1 and CDR2 (germline): SNHLY, FYNNEI. This CDR3 region has 15 residues. The J segment lost 4 bases and the V segment lost 8 bases, leaving 10 bases of the junction unmatched.

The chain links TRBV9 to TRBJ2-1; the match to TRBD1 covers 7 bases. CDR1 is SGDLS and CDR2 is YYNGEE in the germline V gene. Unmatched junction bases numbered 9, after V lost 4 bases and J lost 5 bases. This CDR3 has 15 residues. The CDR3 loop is CASSQGGPPNNEQFF. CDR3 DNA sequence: TGTGCCAGCAGCCAAGGGGGCCCCCCCAACAATGAGCAGTTCTTC.

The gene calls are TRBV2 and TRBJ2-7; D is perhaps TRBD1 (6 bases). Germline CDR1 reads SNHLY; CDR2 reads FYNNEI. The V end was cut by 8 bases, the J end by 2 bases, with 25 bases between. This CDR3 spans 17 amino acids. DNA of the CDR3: TGTGCCAGCTATTTCCAGCAGGGGAAAACAGATCCCTACGAGCAGTACTTC. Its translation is CASYFQQGKTDPYEQYF.

The CDR3 coding sequence is TGCGCCAGCAGCTTTCAAAGGACTGAACACAATGAGCAGTTCTTC. It encodes CASSFQRTEHNEQFF. The chain recombines TRBV5-1 with TRBJ2-1, with D possibly TRBD2 on 5 matching bases. Germline V CDR1 and CDR2: SGHRS, YFSETQ. Trimming left V 2 bases short and J 5 bases short, with 14 bases between. The CDR3 is 15 amino acids.

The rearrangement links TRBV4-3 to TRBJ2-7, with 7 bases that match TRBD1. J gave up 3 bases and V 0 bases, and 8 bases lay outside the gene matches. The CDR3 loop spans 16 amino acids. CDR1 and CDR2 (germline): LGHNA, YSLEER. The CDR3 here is CASSQEEDRRNYEQYF. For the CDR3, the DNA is TGCGCCAGCAGCCAAGAAGAGGACAGGAGGAACTACGAGCAGTACTTC.

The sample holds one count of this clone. This CDR3 is CASSFSGRSGTHSYNEQFF. The CDR3 DNA follows: TGTGCCAGCAGCTTCTCCGGGAGGTCAGGTACCCACTCCTACAATGAGCAGTTCTTC. The chain combines TRBV7-9 with TRBJ2-1; 7 bases align to TRBD2. Trimming at V came to 3 bases and at J to 0 bases, leaving 14 bases not matched to a gene. The CDR3 is 19 residues long. The germline V gene has CDR1 SEHNR and CDR2 FQNEAQ (reference sequence).

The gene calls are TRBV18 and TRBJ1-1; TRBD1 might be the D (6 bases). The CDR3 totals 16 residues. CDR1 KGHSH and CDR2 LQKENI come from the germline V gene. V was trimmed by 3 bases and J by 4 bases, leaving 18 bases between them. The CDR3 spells CASSPSEQGSGTEAFF. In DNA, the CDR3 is TGTGCCAGCTCACCGAGCGAACAGGGTTCGGGCACTGAAGCTTTCTTT.

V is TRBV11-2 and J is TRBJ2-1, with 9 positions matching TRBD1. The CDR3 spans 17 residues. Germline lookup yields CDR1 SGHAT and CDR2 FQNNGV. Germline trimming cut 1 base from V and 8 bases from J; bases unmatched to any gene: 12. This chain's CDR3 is CASSLVNPGQGLDEQFF. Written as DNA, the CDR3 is TGTGCCAGCAGCTTAGTTAATCCGGGACAGGGTTTGGATGAGCAGTTCTTC. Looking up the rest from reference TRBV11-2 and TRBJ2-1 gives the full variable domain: EAGVAQSPRYKIIEKRQSVAFWCNPISGHATLYWYQQILGQGPKLLIQFQNNGVVDDSQLPKDRFSAERLKGVDSTLKIQPAKLEDSAVYLCASSLVNPGQGLDEQFFGPGTRLTVL.

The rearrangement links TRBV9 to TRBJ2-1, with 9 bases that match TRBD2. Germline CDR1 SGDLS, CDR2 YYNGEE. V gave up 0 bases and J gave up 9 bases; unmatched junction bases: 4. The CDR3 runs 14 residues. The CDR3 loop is CASSVGGGGAEQFF. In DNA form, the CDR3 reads TGTGCCAGCAGCGTAGGCGGGGGGGGCGCTGAGCAGTTCTTC.

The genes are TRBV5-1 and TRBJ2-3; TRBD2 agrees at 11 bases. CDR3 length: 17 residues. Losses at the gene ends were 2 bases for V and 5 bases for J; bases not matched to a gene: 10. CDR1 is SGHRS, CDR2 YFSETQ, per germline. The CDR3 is CASSFRSSGGAGDTQYF. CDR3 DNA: TGCGCCAGCAGCTTCAGGAGTAGCGGGGGGGCAGGAGATACGCAGTATTTT.

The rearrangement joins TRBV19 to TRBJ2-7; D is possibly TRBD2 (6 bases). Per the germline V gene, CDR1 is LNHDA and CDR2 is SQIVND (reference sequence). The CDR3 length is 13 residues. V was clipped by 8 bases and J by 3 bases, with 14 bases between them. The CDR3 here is CASGAGGVYEQYF. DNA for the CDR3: TGTGCCAGTGGTGCAGGAGGGGTCTACGAGCAGTACTTC.